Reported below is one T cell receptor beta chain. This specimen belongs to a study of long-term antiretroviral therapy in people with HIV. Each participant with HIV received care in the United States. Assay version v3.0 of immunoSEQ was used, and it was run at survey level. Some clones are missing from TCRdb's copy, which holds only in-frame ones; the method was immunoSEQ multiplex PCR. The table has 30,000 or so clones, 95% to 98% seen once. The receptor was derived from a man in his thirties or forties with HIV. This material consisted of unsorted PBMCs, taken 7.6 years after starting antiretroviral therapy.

The CDR3 loop reads CASSLRQMNTEAFF. Written as DNA, the CDR3 is TGTGCCAGCAGTTTGAGGCAGATGAACACTGAAGCTTTCTTT. The chain combines TRBV27 with TRBJ1-1, with no clear D. With 3 bases removed from V and 0 bases from J, the gap between germline ends came to 8 bases. The CDR3 is 14 amino acids. Germline CDR1 and CDR2: MNHEY and SMNVEV (reference sequence).